A single sample is the source of the 10 T cell receptor beta chains below, sequenced in a study of control samples from healthy donors and cancer patients. Produced via immunoSEQ multiplex PCR; TCRdb's table is partial and in-frame only. The sample yields roughly 98,000 clones, around 80% seen once. The sample consisted of blood. These receptors were taken from a woman aged 55 to 70 in good health.

This chain uses TRBV5-5 with TRBJ1-1; D is perhaps TRBD1 (5 bases). This CDR3 has 13 amino acids. The V end lost 4 bases, the J end lost 1 base, and 8 bases lay between the germline ends. The germline V gene encodes CDR1 SGHKS and CDR2 YYEKEE (reference sequence). CDR3 sequence reads: CASSQTANTEAFF. The DNA of the CDR3 is TGTGCCAGCAGCCAGACAGCGAACACTGAAGCTTTCTTT.

This rearrangement joins TRBV6-1 to TRBJ2-7; 11 nucleotides agree with TRBD2. CDR3 length equals 16 residues. The trim removed 4 bases at V and 2 bases at J, leaving 7 bases unmatched. The germline gives CDR1 MNHNS, CDR2 SASEGT. The CDR3 loop reads CASSVMTSGNPYEQYF. Written as DNA, the CDR3 is TGTGCCAGCAGTGTCATGACTAGCGGGAACCCCTACGAGCAGTACTTC.

CDR3 loop: CASSSSSQQPQHF. CDR3 coding DNA: TGTGCCAGCAGCTCCTCTTCACAGCAGCCCCAGCATTTT. The V and J genes are TRBV5-5 and TRBJ1-5; no clear D. The CDR3 is 13 amino acids. From germline, CDR1 is SGHKS and CDR2 YYEKEE (reference sequence). The germline V and J ends were trimmed by 3 bases and 7 bases, with 11 bases remaining between them.

The genes are TRBV2 and TRBJ2-2; D perhaps matches TRBD1 (6 bases). The germline gives CDR1 SNHLY, CDR2 FYNNEI. V was cut by 7 bases and J by 7 bases, with 16 bases left in between. CDR3 size: 14 residues. CDR3 amino acids: CASTKEQGIGELFF. CDR3 coding DNA: TGTGCCAGCACCAAAGAACAGGGAATCGGGGAGCTGTTTTTT. The full variable domain, completed using reference TRBV2 and TRBJ2-2, is EPEVTQTPSHQVTQMGQEVILRCVPISNHLYFYWYRQILGQKVEFLVSFYNNEISEKSEIFDDQFSVERPDGSNFTLKIRSTKLEDSAMYFCASTKEQGIGELFFGEGSRLTVL.

V and J are TRBV27 and TRBJ2-7; TRBD2 is a possible D gene (7 bases). Germline CDR1 MNHEY, CDR2 SMNVEV (reference sequence). The CDR3 runs to 17 residues. The V end lost 2 bases, the J end lost 6 bases, and 23 bases lay between the germline ends. The CDR3 reads CASSLTPGGGSYGEQYF. In nucleotides, the CDR3 is TGTGCCAGCAGTTTAACCCCTGGGGGCGGGAGTTACGGCGAGCAGTACTTC.

The chain carries TRBV24-1 and TRBJ2-7, with D tentatively TRBD1 or TRBD2 (5 bases each). The CDR3 extends over 12 amino acids. Per germline, CDR1 KGHDR and CDR2 SFDVKD. The V end lost 6 bases, the J end lost 6 bases, and 11 bases lay between the germline ends. CDR3 sequence: CATSYFGGEQYF. The CDR3 coding sequence is TGTGCCACCAGTTACTTTGGGGGCGAGCAGTACTTC.

This clone has only one observation. The chain combines TRBV7-9 with TRBJ2-5; D may be TRBD2 (5 bases). V was clipped by 1 base and J by 4 bases, with 10 bases between them. Germline assignment: CDR1 SEHNR and CDR2 FQNEAQ (reference sequence). The CDR3 runs to 14 residues. Written as DNA, the CDR3 is TGTGCCAGCAGCTTAGAGATAGGAGGAGAGACCCAGTACTTC. It translates to CASSLEIGGETQYF.

This chain connects TRBV23-1 to TRBJ1-2; 9 bases are a match to TRBD1. TRBV23-1 qualifies as an ORF whose function is uncertain. The CDR3 length is 11 residues. CDR3 sequence reads: CPTGGYYGYTF. The CDR3 region has the DNA TGCCCGACAGGGGGTTACTATGGCTACACCTTC.

The rearrangement links TRBV5-4 to TRBJ2-1; the match to TRBD2 covers 16 bases. Germline V gene sequence: CDR1 SGHNT, CDR2 YYREEE (reference sequence). The CDR3 totals 19 residues. The V segment lost 0 bases and the J segment 4 bases; nucleotides outside the gene matches: 7. CDR3 region: CASSLAGLAGGSIYNEQFF. The DNA of the CDR3 is TGTGCCAGCAGCTTGGCGGGACTAGCGGGGGGGTCGATTTACAATGAGCAGTTCTTC.

V is TRBV11-2 and J is TRBJ1-1; D gene ambiguous. V lost 0 bases and J lost 10, with 6 bases in between. The CDR3 is made up of 11 amino acids. Germline CDR1 SGHAT, CDR2 FQNNGV. CDR3 DNA sequence: TGTGCCAGCAGCTTAGATTTGCGAGCTTTCTTT. This translates into CASSLDLRAFF.